These T cell receptor beta chains were read from a single sample in a study of blood T cells in healthy people across ages. TCRdb re-derived calls from the 5' RACE reads in MiXCR, one entry per CDR3 protein. The table lists under 2,000,000 distinct CDR3 sequences, approximately 50% of them singletons, with more than 2% in the top ten. Sequenced input: blood. The receptors derive from a woman between 40 and 55 years old in good health. The CDR3 runs from the conserved cysteine through the conserved F or W. The D gene is left open where the match is weak. Size is stated for part of the rows, as once, few or many counts, or as a class when the clone is expanded.

>TRBV27|few|15|.|TRBJ2-6
CASGPAGSGANVLTF
TGTGCCAGCGGTCCAGCGGGCTCTGGGGCCAACGTCCTGACTTTC
>TRBV29-1|.|13|.|TRBJ2-5
CSVFGTASGRQYF
TGCAGCGTTTTTGGGACTGCCTCAGGAAGGCAGTACTTC
>TRBV6-5|.|16|TRBD1|TRBJ1-1
CASSTQDRGLGTEAFF
TGTGCCAGCAGTACACAGGACAGGGGATTGGGCACTGAAGCTTTCTTT
>TRBV5-4|.|16|.|TRBJ2-1
CASSVRSSGFYNEQFF
TGTGCCAGCAGCGTTCGCAGTAGCGGATTCTACAATGAGCAGTTCTTC
>TRBV12-3/TRBV12-4|.|12|.|TRBJ2-5
CASRTGIETQYF
TGTGCCAGCAGAACAGGGATAGAGACCCAGTACTTC
>TRBV28|.|15|TRBD1|TRBJ2-3
CASSFQQGNTDTQYF
TGTGCCAGCAGTTTCCAACAGGGGAACACAGATACGCAGTATTTT
>TRBV5-1|once|18|TRBD2|TRBJ2-1
CASSLAPKRGRYYNEQFF
TGCGCCAGCAGCTTGGCTCCAAAGCGGGGGAGATATTACAATGAGCAGTTCTTC
>TRBV2|.|13|.|TRBJ2-1
CASSGSRNNEQFF
TGTGCCAGCAGTGGTTCCAGAAACAATGAGCAGTTCTTC
>TRBV29-1|.|11|TRBD1|TRBJ1-2
CSALDREGYTF
TGCAGCGCCTTGGACAGGGAAGGCTACACCTTC
>TRBV11-2|.|13|.|TRBJ2-7
CASSPTNTYEQYF
TGTGCCAGCAGCCCTACCAATACCTACGAGCAGTACTTC
>TRBV27|few|12|.|TRBJ2-5
CASSLGGVGMYF
TGTGCCAGCAGTTTGGGAGGAGTTGGTATGTACTTC
>TRBV19|.|13|TRBD1|TRBJ1-1
CASNGQGGTEAFF
TGTGCCAGTAACGGACAGGGAGGCACTGAAGCTTTCTTT
>TRBV28|.|15|.|TRBJ2-5
CASHSFGGRQETQYF
TGTGCCAGCCACAGTTTTGGGGGGAGGCAAGAGACCCAGTACTTC
>TRBV29-1|few|13|TRBD2|TRBJ2-4
CSVEWGLENIQYF
TGCAGCGTTGAATGGGGACTAGAGAACATTCAGTACTTC
>TRBV5-1|.|15|.|TRBJ2-3
CASSLGGPDTDTQYF
TGCGCCAGCAGCTTGGGTGGACCCGACACAGATACGCAGTATTTT
>TRBV29-1|few|16|TRBD2|TRBJ2-3
CSVEGLASGSTDTQYF
TGCAGCGTTGAAGGCTTAGCTAGCGGGTCCACAGATACGCAGTATTTT
>TRBV4-3|.|14|.|TRBJ1-2
CASSQGAFPGGYTF
TGCGCCAGCAGCCAAGGAGCCTTCCCCGGGGGCTACACCTTC
>TRBV3-1|.|14|.|TRBJ2-1
CASSQDLSSHEQFF
TGTGCCAGCAGCCAAGATCTTAGTTCTCATGAGCAGTTCTTC
>TRBV7-2|.|16|.|TRBJ1-1
CASSQGPAVMNTEAFF
TGTGCCAGCTCCCAGGGGCCGGCGGTGATGAACACTGAAGCTTTCTTT
>TRBV6-2/TRBV6-3|.|16|TRBD2|TRBJ2-7
CASSWDPGLAYYEQYF
TGTGCCAGCAGTTGGGATCCGGGACTAGCATACTACGAGCAGTACTTC
>TRBV3-1|.|13|.|TRBJ2-7
CASSQIGLYEQYF
TGTGCCAGCAGCCAAATAGGACTGTACGAGCAGTACTTC
>TRBV3-1|.|13|.|TRBJ2-7
CASSQSLDPVQYF
TGTGCCAGCAGCCAAAGTCTAGACCCCGTGCAGTACTTC
>TRBV28|.|14|TRBD1|TRBJ2-7
CASSLVQGSREQYF
TGTGCCAGCAGTTTGGTACAGGGGAGTCGCGAGCAGTACTTC
>TRBV9|once|16|TRBD2|TRBJ2-3
CASSVAWGTSGDTQYF
TGTGCCAGCAGCGTAGCTTGGGGGACTAGCGGCGATACGCAGTATTTT
>TRBV11-2|few|14|.|TRBJ2-7
CASSLGGRQGEQYF
TGTGCCAGCAGCTTAGGGGGAAGGCAGGGCGAGCAGTACTTC
>TRBV7-2|.|14|TRBD2|TRBJ2-7
CASTASGSSYEQYF
TGTGCCAGCACCGCTAGCGGCTCCTCCTACGAGCAGTACTTC
>TRBV20-1|many|12|.|TRBJ1-2
CSARGAGYGYTF
TGCAGTGCTAGAGGGGCAGGCTATGGCTACACCTTC
>TRBV20-1|.|11|.|TRBJ2-5
CSARDYSRWYF
TGCAGTGCTAGGGATTACTCACGTTGGTACTTC
>TRBV15|.|16|.|TRBJ1-2
CATSRDRRGSPYGYTF
TGTGCCACCAGCAGAGATCGAAGGGGATCTCCCTATGGCTACACCTTC
>TRBV20-1|few|15|TRBD2|TRBJ2-5
CSASDRDYPQETQYF
TGCAGTGCTAGTGACCGGGACTACCCTCAAGAGACCCAGTACTTC
>TRBV28|few|14|TRBD1|TRBJ2-7
CASSPGTAHYEQYF
TGTGCCAGCAGTCCCGGGACAGCGCACTACGAGCAGTACTTC
>TRBV20-1|.|14|.|TRBJ2-7
CSATLGGATYEQYF
TGCAGTGCTACCCTTGGGGGGGCTACCTACGAGCAGTACTTC
>TRBV20-1|.|14|.|TRBJ1-5
CSASGDTSNQPQHF
TGCAGTGCCAGTGGGGACACAAGCAATCAGCCCCAGCATTTT
>TRBV4-3|few|14|.|TRBJ2-1
CASSREGTHNEQFF
TGCGCCAGCAGCCGGGAGGGGACACACAATGAGCAGTTCTTC
>TRBV7-9|.|15|.|TRBJ1-1
CASSLTGQQNTEAFF
TGTGCCAGCAGCCTAACAGGACAGCAGAACACTGAAGCTTTCTTT
>TRBV20-1|few|13|TRBD1|TRBJ2-3
CSAGDRGLYTQYF
TGCAGTGCTGGGGACAGGGGACTATATACGCAGTATTTT
>TRBV15|.|13|.|TRBJ2-3
CATSGPRTDTQYF
TGTGCCACCAGCGGACCCCGGACAGATACGCAGTATTTT
>TRBV4-3|.|16|.|TRBJ1-6
CASSQDKGNYNSPLHF
TGCGCCAGCAGCCAAGATAAGGGCAACTATAATTCACCCCTCCACTTT
>TRBV28|once|15|TRBD1|TRBJ2-5
CASSRQTGGVETQYF
TGTGCCAGCAGTAGGCAGACAGGGGGTGTGGAGACCCAGTACTTC
>TRBV7-2|.|14|.|TRBJ2-7
CASSPARGGYEQYF
TGTGCCAGCAGCCCCGCCAGGGGAGGCTACGAGCAGTACTTC
>TRBV3-1|.|17|.|TRBJ2-1
CASSQPFGLGANNEQFF
TGTGCCAGCAGCCAACCCTTCGGACTGGGGGCGAACAATGAGCAGTTCTTC
>TRBV28|.|15|.|TRBJ2-5
CASSSIGSGTETQYF
TGTGCCAGCAGTTCAATCGGGTCTGGTACTGAGACCCAGTACTTC
>TRBV29-1|few|14|TRBD1|TRBJ2-1
CSVGTGSSYNEQFF
TGCAGCGTCGGGACAGGTAGCTCCTACAATGAGCAGTTCTTC
>TRBV10-3|.|16|.|TRBJ1-6
CATRGPSTDNNSPLHF
TGTGCCACCCGGGGACCGTCGACAGACAATAATTCACCCCTCCACTTT
>TRBV11-3|.|12|.|TRBJ2-3
CASKGHTDTQYF
TGTGCCAGCAAAGGGCACACAGATACGCAGTATTTT